This TCR beta chain was obtained from a study of technical replicates of blood from several donors. CDR3 length: 15 amino acids. The J segment lost 3 bases and the V segment lost 1 base, leaving 2 bases of the junction unmatched. Germline lookup yields CDR1 SGHNT and CDR2 YYREEE (reference sequence). Produced via immunoSEQ multiplex PCR; TCRdb's table is partial and in-frame only. Here the sample spans about 59,000 clones, 85% to 95% being singletons. The chain combines TRBV5-4 with TRBJ2-1; 9 bases match TRBD2. Material for sequencing was PBMCs. The clonotype was recovered from a human donor in good health. Some clones in this sample may be carry-over from other donors' samples. The CDR3 region is CASSLRLADYNEQFF. CDR3 bases: TGTGCCAGCAGCTTGAGACTAGCGGACTACAATGAGCAGTTCTTC.